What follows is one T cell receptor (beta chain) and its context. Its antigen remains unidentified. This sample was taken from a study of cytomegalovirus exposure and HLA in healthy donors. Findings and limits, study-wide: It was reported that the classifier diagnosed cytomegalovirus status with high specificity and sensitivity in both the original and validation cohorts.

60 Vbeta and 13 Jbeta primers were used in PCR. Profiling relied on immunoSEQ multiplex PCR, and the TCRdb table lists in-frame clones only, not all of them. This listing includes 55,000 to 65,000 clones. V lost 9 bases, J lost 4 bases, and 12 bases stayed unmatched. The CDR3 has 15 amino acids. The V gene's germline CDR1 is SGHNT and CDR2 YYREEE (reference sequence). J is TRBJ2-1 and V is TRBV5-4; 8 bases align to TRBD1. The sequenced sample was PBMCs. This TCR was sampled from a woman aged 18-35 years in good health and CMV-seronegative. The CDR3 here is CATLLKDREYNEQFF. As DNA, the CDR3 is TGTGCCACTCTCTTAAAGGACAGGGAATACAATGAGCAGTTCTTC.